Listed below are T cell receptor beta chains from one sample, sequenced in a study of blood T cell repertoires in COVID-19. Sequencing used immunoSEQ multiplex PCR; TCRdb keeps in-frame clones, though not all of them. The data contain about 240,000 clones, 85% to 90% of them singletons. The source material was PBMCs or T cells enriched from blood (not recorded which). These receptors were taken from a woman between 25 and 40 years old who had recovered from COVID-19. The CDR3 runs from the conserved cysteine through the conserved F or W. Fields, in order: J gene, D gene, V gene, clone size, CDR3 DNA, CDR3 protein. The D gene is left open where the match is weak. Part of the rows lack a size; the others show once, few, many or a class for expanded clones.

TRBJ1-4 | TRBD1 | TRBV7-9 | . | TGTGCCAGCATCCAAGACAGGGGGAATGAAAAACTGTTTTTT | CASIQDRGNEKLFF
TRBJ2-1 | TRBD1 | TRBV6-5 | . | TGTGCCAGCAGTATTCCAGGGGGCCGGAATGAGCAGTTCTTC | CASSIPGGRNEQFF
TRBJ1-2 | . | TRBV28 | . | TGTGCCAGCATCCAGGGGTGGGGTCAGACCTATGGCTACACCTTC | CASIQGWGQTYGYTF
TRBJ2-4 | . | TRBV6-2/TRBV6-3 | once | TGTGCCAGCAGTTATTCGGGACTCGAAATGCAAAACATTCAGTACTTC | CASSYSGLEMQNIQYF
TRBJ1-5 | TRBD1 | TRBV7-2 | once | TGTGCCAGCAGCGCCAACAGGGGAAGCAATCAGCCCCAGCATTTT | CASSANRGSNQPQHF
TRBJ1-2 | TRBD1 | TRBV2 | . | TGTGCCAGCAGTAGGACAGGAGGGGATGGCTACACCTTC | CASSRTGGDGYTF
TRBJ1-6 | TRBD1 | TRBV7-2 | . | TGTGCCAGCAGCCCGGGACAGGGCTATTCCTATAATTCACCCCTCCACTTT | CASSPGQGYSYNSPLHF
TRBJ1-2 | . | TRBV29-1 | . | TGCAGCGTTGAAATGAGTCCTATTAACTATGGCTACACCTTC | CSVEMSPINYGYTF
TRBJ1-2 | TRBD1 | TRBV19 | . | TGTGCCAGTAGTATACCCATAGGGGGCTTTCGCGGCTACACCTTC | CASSIPIGGFRGYTF
TRBJ1-4 | TRBD1 | TRBV27 | . | TGTGCCAGCAGTCTACAGGGGGTAGAAGAAAAACTGTTTTTT | CASSLQGVEEKLFF
TRBJ2-3 | . | TRBV18 | . | TGTGCCAGCTCACCACGGAGGGGCACAGATACGCAGTATTTT | CASSPRRGTDTQYF
TRBJ2-1 | . | TRBV5-1 | once | TGCGCCAGCAGCTCCAAGGCAGGGGTGTCCAATGAGCAGTTCTTC | CASSSKAGVSNEQFF
TRBJ2-3 | . | TRBV24-1 | . | TGTGCCACCAGTGATCCCACGGGGAATACGCAGTATTTT | CATSDPTGNTQYF
TRBJ2-2 | . | TRBV30 | . | TGTGCCGGGCCTACTGGGACTTCAAACACCGGGGAGCTGTTTTTT | CAGPTGTSNTGELFF
TRBJ2-1 | . | TRBV11-3 | once | TGTGCCAGCAGCTTAGGCGGCGGCGGGCCGCGCGGGGGCGAGCAGTTCTTC | CASSLGGGGPRGGEQFF
TRBJ1-1 | . | TRBV6-5 | . | TGTGCCAGCAGTTCCCCGAGATCCACTGAAGCTTTCTTT | CASSSPRSTEAFF
TRBJ2-7 | TRBD2 | TRBV4-3 | . | TGCGCCAGCAGCCTGGGAGTGGGGACTACCCCATACGAGCAGTACTTC | CASSLGVGTTPYEQYF
TRBJ1-1 | TRBD1 | TRBV4-1 | . | TGCGCCAGCAGCCAAGTAATACAGGGGGCAGGGAACACTGAAGCTTTCTTT | CASSQVIQGAGNTEAFF
TRBJ1-1 | . | TRBV6-6 | . | TGTGCCAGCAGTAACCACAGGAACACTGAAGCTTTCTTT | CASSNHRNTEAFF
TRBJ1-5 | . | TRBV19 | . | TGTGCCAGTAGTGATCTAGAAGGGGCGTATTATAGCAATCAGCCCCAGCATTTT | CASSDLEGAYYSNQPQHF
TRBJ2-7 | . | TRBV4-3 | . | TGCGCCAGCAGCCAAGATGATGGGGCAGACGAGCAGTACTTC | CASSQDDGADEQYF
TRBJ1-2 | . | TRBV6-5 | . | TGTGCCAGCAGGGAGGACGGGCTGGACTATGGCTACACCTTC | CASREDGLDYGYTF
TRBJ2-1 | TRBD1 | TRBV7-3 | . | TGTGCCAGCAGCCGGACAGGGCAGTCCTACAATGAGCAGTTCTTC | CASSRTGQSYNEQFF
TRBJ2-1 | TRBD1 | TRBV28 | . | TGTGCCAGCAGTTGGACAGGGGGGAAATACAATGAGCAGTTCTTC | CASSWTGGKYNEQFF
TRBJ1-2 | . | TRBV18 | . | TGTGCCAGCTCACCGACACTCGACCCACACTATGGCTACACCTTC | CASSPTLDPHYGYTF
TRBJ2-3 | . | TRBV24-1 | . | TGTGCCACCAGTGATGCCTACACAGATACGCAGTATTTT | CATSDAYTDTQYF
TRBJ2-3 | . | TRBV19 | . | TGTGCCAGTAGTATCCAGGTTTCCCGCACAGATACGCAGTATTTT | CASSIQVSRTDTQYF
TRBJ2-7 | TRBD1 | TRBV6-2/TRBV6-3 | . | TGTGCCAGCAGTTTGACAGGGAAGGGCGAGCAGTACTTC | CASSLTGKGEQYF
TRBJ2-7 | TRBD1 | TRBV7-8 | . | TGTGCCAGCAGCTTCCCAGTACAGGGGATTCGGTCCTACGAGCAGTACTTC | CASSFPVQGIRSYEQYF
TRBJ1-2 | . | TRBV3-1/TRBV3-2 | . | TGTGCCAGCAGCCAAAGAGAACTATTTTTTGGGGGCGTTAATAACTATGGCTACACCTTC | CASSQRELFFGGVNNYGYTF
TRBJ2-7 | . | TRBV5-4 | . | TGTGCCAGCAGCCCCCCGGGAAGTATAACCCACGAGCAGTACTTC | CASSPPGSITHEQYF
TRBJ1-2 | . | TRBV9 | . | TGTGCCAGCAGCGTAGAAATCGGGGCAGGGGATGGCTACACCTTC | CASSVEIGAGDGYTF
TRBJ1-1 | TRBD1 | TRBV5-1 | . | TGCGCCAGCAGCCCGGGACAGACTCTTGGGGAAGCTTTCTTT | CASSPGQTLGEAFF
TRBJ2-7 | TRBD1 | TRBV29-1 | . | TGCAGCGTACCCAGGGGGGGACAGGGGACAACCGAGCAGTACTTC | CSVPRGGQGTTEQYF
TRBJ2-1 | TRBD2 | TRBV4-3 | . | TGCGCCAGCAGCCAAGAACGGGGGGTTCACAATGAGCAGTTCTTC | CASSQERGVHNEQFF
TRBJ1-4 | TRBD1 | TRBV28 | once | TGTGCCAGCAGTACCGTCGGGACAGCCGAACTTGAAAAACTGTTTTTT | CASSTVGTAELEKLFF
TRBJ1-2 | . | TRBV7-9 | . | TGTGCCAGCAGCCTGTGGTTAGATGGCTACACCTTC | CASSLWLDGYTF
TRBJ1-5 | TRBD1 | TRBV7-8 | . | TGTGCCAGCAGCCCAATAGGGACAGGGGGCGATCAGCCCCAGCATTTT | CASSPIGTGGDQPQHF
TRBJ1-1 | . | TRBV28 | once | TGTGCCAGCAGTCCCGGGACATATATTGAAGCTTTCTTT | CASSPGTYIEAFF
TRBJ2-5 | . | TRBV5-1 | . | TGCGCCAGCAGCACAACAGGGTTCTCCGCCCAAGAGACCCAGTACTTC | CASSTTGFSAQETQYF
TRBJ2-7 | TRBD2 | TRBV11-2 | . | TGTGCCAGCAGTTATTGGGCTAGCGGAGATTACGAGCAGTACTTC | CASSYWASGDYEQYF
TRBJ1-2 | TRBD1 | TRBV11-2 | . | TGTGCCAGCAGCTCCCAGAGGGGCAGGGGGAACTATGGCTACACCTTC | CASSSQRGRGNYGYTF
TRBJ1-4 | . | TRBV5-1 | . | TGCGCCAGCGGACTTTCAATGAGGACGGGGGCAACTAATGAAAAACTGTTTTTT | CASGLSMRTGATNEKLFF
TRBJ2-2 | . | TRBV18 | . | TGTGCCAGCTCACCGAGCACGAGCCCTCGAAGAGGCACCGGGGAGCTGTTTTTT | CASSPSTSPRRGTGELFF
TRBJ2-7 | TRBD2 | TRBV4-1 | once | TGCGCCAGCAGCCAAGGGCTAGCGGGACTTTACGAGCAGTACTTC | CASSQGLAGLYEQYF
TRBJ2-2 | . | TRBV14 | . | TGTGCCAGCAGCGGAGTAATCCGTACCGGGGAGCTGTTTTTT | CASSGVIRTGELFF
TRBJ1-2 | . | TRBV28 | . | TGTGCCAGCAGGGACAGCCATGGCTACACCTTC | CASRDSHGYTF
TRBJ2-5 | . | TRBV5-6 | once | TGTGCCAGCAGCTGGACAGTTCAAGAGACCCAGTACTTC | CASSWTVQETQYF
TRBJ1-2 | TRBD1 | TRBV18 | . | TGTGCCAGCTCACCTATTGGACAGGGGAATGGCTACACCTTC | CASSPIGQGNGYTF
TRBJ1-2 | TRBD1 | TRBV5-4 | . | TGTGCCAGCAGCGCCCGACAGGGAGGCGTCTATGGCTACACCTTC | CASSARQGGVYGYTF
TRBJ1-4 | TRBD1 | TRBV5-1 | . | TGCGCCAGCAGCCAGGGGGCTTTTGAAAAACTGTTTTTT | CASSQGAFEKLFF
TRBJ1-5 | TRBD1 | TRBV11-2 | once | TGTGCCAGCAGCTTAGGAGGGACAGGCAATCAGCCCCAGCATTTT | CASSLGGTGNQPQHF
TRBJ2-1 | TRBD1 | TRBV28 | . | TGTGCCAGCAGGCCAAAAGGGACAGGGTACAATGAGCAGTTCTTC | CASRPKGTGYNEQFF
TRBJ2-7 | . | TRBV10-3 | . | TGTGCCATCAGTGAAGTAGCTCGCGAGCAGTACTTC | CAISEVAREQYF
TRBJ1-4 | TRBD1 | TRBV6-5 | . | TGTGCCAGCAACCCTATGACAGGGTCCAATGAAAAACTGTTTTTT | CASNPMTGSNEKLFF
TRBJ2-1 | TRBD2 | TRBV14 | few | TGTGCCAGCAGCCCCATGACTAGCGGGATAAACAATGAGCAGTTCTTC | CASSPMTSGINNEQFF
TRBJ2-1 | . | TRBV7-9 | few | TGTGCCAGCAGCTCGGGGACCTACAATGAGCAGTTCTTC | CASSSGTYNEQFF
TRBJ1-2 | . | TRBV19 | . | TGTGCCAGTACCCAAGATCGCGCCGCGGGTTATGGCTACACCTTC | CASTQDRAAGYGYTF
TRBJ1-2 | TRBD1 | TRBV15 | . | TGTGCCACCAGCAGAGATGCGACAGGGGCGGAGGGCTACACCTTC | CATSRDATGAEGYTF
TRBJ2-7 | . | TRBV4-3 | . | TGCGCCAGCAGCCCGAAATCGACAGGCCCCTACGAGCAGTACTTC | CASSPKSTGPYEQYF